This note documents a single TCR beta chain sequence. This entry is derived from a study of early T cells in non-severe SARS-CoV-2 infection. Using its own MiXCR run on the 5' RACE reads, TCRdb lists one record per CDR3 protein. The sample contains around 68,000 distinct CDR3 sequences, around 12% of which appear only once. Between the trimmed V and J ends, which lost 2 bases and 6 bases, there was a span of 13 bases. The CDR3 runs 14 residues. Germline V gene sequence: CDR1 MNHEY, CDR2 SVGAGI. V and J are TRBV6-5 and TRBJ2-5; the D call may be TRBD1 or TRBD2 (6 bases each). The source of this sequence is an adult who was a healthcare worker with PCR-confirmed SARS-CoV-2 infection or an uninfected control (not recorded which). Material: whole blood, obtained at baseline. CDR3 DNA: TGTGCCAGCAGTTACGGTCGGGGGCAGCAGACCCAGTACTTC. It codes for CASSYGRGQQTQYF.